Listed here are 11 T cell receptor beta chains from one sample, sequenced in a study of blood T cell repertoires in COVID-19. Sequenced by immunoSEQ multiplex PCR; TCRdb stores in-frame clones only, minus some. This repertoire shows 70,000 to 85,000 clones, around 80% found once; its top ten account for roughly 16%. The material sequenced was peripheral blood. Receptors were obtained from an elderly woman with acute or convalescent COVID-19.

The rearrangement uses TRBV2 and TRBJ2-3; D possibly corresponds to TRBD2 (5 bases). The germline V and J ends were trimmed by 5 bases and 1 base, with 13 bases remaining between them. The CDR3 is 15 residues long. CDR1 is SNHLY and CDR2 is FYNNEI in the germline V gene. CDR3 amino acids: CASSPGISRTDTQYF. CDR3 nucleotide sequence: TGTGCCAGCAGTCCCGGGATCTCTCGCACAGATACGCAGTATTTT.

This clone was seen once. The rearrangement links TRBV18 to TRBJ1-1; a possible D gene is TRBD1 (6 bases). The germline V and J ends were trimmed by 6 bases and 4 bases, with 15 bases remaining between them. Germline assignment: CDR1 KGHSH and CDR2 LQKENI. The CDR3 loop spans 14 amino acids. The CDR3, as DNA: TGTGCCAGCTCTCCTGACAGGACCTTCACTGAAGCTTTCTTT. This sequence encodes CASSPDRTFTEAFF.

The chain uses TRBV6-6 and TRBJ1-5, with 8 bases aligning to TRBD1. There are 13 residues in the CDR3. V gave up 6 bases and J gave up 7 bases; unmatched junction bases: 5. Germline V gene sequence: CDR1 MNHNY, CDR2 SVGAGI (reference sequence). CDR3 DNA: TGTGCCAGCAGGGACAGGGTAGGGCAGCCCCAGCATTTT. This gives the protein CASRDRVGQPQHF.

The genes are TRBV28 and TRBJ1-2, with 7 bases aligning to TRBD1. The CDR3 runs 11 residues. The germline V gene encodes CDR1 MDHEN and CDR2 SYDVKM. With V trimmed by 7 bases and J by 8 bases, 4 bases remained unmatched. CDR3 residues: CASTIRGGYTF. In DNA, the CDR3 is TGTGCCAGCACCATCAGGGGGGGCTACACCTTC.

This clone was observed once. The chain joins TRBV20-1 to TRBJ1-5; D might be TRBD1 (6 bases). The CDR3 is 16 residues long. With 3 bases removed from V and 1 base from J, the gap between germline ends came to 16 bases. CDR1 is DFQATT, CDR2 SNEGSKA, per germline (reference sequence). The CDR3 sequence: CSASGGLGGSNQPQHF. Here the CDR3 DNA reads TGCAGTGCTAGTGGGGGCCTTGGGGGCAGCAATCAGCCCCAGCATTTT.

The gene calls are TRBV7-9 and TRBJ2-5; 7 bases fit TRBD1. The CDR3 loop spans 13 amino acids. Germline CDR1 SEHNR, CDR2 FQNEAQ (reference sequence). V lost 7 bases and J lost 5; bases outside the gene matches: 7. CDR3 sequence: CASNRQGRETQYF. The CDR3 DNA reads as TGTGCCAGCAACCGACAGGGTAGGGAGACCCAGTACTTC. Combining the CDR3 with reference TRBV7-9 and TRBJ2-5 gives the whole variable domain DTGVSQNPRHKITKRGQNVTFRCDPISEHNRLYWYRQTLGQGPEFLTYFQNEAQLEKSRLLSDRFSAERPKGSFSTLEIQRTEQGDSAMYLCASNRQGRETQYFGPGTRLLVL.

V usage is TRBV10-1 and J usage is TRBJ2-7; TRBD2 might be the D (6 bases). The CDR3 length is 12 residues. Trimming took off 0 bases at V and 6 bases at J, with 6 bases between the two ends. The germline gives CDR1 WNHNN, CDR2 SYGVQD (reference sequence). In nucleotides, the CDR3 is TGCGCCAGCAGTGAGTCCGGGGGCGAGCAGTACTTC. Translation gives CASSESGGEQYF.

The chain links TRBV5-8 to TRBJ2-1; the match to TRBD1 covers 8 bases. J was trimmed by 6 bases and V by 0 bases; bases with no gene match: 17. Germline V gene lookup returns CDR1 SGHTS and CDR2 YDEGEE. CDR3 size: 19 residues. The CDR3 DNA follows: TGTGCCAGCAGCTTGGCCCTTGGTATCCGGGACAGGTTCCCCAATGAGCAGTTCTTC. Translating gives CASSLALGIRDRFPNEQFF.

The CDR3 sequence is CAWSPPGGGIGTEAFF. In DNA form, the CDR3 reads TGTGCCTGGAGTCCCCCTGGGGGGGGAATAGGTACTGAAGCTTTCTTT. The rearrangement links TRBV30 to TRBJ1-1, with a possible D match to TRBD1 (5 bases). This CDR3 is 16 amino acids long. The germline CDR1 and CDR2 sequences are GTSNPN and SVGIG (reference sequence). V was trimmed by 2 bases and J by 5 bases, leaving 21 bases between them.

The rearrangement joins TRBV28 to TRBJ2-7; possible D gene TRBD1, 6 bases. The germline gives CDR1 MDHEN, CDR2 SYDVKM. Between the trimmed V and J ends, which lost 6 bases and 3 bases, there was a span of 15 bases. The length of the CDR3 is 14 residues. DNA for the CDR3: TGTGCCAGCAGGCGACAGGCCGCGGGCTACGAGCAGTACTTC. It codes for CASRRQAAGYEQYF.

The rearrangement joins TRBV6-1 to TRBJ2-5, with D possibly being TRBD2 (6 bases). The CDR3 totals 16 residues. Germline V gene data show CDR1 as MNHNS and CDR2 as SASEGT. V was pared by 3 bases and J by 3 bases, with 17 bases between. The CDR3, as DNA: TGTGCCAGCAGTGACGCCCCAGGGAGGAAGGAAGAGACCCAGTACTTC. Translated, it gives CASSDAPGRKEETQYF.